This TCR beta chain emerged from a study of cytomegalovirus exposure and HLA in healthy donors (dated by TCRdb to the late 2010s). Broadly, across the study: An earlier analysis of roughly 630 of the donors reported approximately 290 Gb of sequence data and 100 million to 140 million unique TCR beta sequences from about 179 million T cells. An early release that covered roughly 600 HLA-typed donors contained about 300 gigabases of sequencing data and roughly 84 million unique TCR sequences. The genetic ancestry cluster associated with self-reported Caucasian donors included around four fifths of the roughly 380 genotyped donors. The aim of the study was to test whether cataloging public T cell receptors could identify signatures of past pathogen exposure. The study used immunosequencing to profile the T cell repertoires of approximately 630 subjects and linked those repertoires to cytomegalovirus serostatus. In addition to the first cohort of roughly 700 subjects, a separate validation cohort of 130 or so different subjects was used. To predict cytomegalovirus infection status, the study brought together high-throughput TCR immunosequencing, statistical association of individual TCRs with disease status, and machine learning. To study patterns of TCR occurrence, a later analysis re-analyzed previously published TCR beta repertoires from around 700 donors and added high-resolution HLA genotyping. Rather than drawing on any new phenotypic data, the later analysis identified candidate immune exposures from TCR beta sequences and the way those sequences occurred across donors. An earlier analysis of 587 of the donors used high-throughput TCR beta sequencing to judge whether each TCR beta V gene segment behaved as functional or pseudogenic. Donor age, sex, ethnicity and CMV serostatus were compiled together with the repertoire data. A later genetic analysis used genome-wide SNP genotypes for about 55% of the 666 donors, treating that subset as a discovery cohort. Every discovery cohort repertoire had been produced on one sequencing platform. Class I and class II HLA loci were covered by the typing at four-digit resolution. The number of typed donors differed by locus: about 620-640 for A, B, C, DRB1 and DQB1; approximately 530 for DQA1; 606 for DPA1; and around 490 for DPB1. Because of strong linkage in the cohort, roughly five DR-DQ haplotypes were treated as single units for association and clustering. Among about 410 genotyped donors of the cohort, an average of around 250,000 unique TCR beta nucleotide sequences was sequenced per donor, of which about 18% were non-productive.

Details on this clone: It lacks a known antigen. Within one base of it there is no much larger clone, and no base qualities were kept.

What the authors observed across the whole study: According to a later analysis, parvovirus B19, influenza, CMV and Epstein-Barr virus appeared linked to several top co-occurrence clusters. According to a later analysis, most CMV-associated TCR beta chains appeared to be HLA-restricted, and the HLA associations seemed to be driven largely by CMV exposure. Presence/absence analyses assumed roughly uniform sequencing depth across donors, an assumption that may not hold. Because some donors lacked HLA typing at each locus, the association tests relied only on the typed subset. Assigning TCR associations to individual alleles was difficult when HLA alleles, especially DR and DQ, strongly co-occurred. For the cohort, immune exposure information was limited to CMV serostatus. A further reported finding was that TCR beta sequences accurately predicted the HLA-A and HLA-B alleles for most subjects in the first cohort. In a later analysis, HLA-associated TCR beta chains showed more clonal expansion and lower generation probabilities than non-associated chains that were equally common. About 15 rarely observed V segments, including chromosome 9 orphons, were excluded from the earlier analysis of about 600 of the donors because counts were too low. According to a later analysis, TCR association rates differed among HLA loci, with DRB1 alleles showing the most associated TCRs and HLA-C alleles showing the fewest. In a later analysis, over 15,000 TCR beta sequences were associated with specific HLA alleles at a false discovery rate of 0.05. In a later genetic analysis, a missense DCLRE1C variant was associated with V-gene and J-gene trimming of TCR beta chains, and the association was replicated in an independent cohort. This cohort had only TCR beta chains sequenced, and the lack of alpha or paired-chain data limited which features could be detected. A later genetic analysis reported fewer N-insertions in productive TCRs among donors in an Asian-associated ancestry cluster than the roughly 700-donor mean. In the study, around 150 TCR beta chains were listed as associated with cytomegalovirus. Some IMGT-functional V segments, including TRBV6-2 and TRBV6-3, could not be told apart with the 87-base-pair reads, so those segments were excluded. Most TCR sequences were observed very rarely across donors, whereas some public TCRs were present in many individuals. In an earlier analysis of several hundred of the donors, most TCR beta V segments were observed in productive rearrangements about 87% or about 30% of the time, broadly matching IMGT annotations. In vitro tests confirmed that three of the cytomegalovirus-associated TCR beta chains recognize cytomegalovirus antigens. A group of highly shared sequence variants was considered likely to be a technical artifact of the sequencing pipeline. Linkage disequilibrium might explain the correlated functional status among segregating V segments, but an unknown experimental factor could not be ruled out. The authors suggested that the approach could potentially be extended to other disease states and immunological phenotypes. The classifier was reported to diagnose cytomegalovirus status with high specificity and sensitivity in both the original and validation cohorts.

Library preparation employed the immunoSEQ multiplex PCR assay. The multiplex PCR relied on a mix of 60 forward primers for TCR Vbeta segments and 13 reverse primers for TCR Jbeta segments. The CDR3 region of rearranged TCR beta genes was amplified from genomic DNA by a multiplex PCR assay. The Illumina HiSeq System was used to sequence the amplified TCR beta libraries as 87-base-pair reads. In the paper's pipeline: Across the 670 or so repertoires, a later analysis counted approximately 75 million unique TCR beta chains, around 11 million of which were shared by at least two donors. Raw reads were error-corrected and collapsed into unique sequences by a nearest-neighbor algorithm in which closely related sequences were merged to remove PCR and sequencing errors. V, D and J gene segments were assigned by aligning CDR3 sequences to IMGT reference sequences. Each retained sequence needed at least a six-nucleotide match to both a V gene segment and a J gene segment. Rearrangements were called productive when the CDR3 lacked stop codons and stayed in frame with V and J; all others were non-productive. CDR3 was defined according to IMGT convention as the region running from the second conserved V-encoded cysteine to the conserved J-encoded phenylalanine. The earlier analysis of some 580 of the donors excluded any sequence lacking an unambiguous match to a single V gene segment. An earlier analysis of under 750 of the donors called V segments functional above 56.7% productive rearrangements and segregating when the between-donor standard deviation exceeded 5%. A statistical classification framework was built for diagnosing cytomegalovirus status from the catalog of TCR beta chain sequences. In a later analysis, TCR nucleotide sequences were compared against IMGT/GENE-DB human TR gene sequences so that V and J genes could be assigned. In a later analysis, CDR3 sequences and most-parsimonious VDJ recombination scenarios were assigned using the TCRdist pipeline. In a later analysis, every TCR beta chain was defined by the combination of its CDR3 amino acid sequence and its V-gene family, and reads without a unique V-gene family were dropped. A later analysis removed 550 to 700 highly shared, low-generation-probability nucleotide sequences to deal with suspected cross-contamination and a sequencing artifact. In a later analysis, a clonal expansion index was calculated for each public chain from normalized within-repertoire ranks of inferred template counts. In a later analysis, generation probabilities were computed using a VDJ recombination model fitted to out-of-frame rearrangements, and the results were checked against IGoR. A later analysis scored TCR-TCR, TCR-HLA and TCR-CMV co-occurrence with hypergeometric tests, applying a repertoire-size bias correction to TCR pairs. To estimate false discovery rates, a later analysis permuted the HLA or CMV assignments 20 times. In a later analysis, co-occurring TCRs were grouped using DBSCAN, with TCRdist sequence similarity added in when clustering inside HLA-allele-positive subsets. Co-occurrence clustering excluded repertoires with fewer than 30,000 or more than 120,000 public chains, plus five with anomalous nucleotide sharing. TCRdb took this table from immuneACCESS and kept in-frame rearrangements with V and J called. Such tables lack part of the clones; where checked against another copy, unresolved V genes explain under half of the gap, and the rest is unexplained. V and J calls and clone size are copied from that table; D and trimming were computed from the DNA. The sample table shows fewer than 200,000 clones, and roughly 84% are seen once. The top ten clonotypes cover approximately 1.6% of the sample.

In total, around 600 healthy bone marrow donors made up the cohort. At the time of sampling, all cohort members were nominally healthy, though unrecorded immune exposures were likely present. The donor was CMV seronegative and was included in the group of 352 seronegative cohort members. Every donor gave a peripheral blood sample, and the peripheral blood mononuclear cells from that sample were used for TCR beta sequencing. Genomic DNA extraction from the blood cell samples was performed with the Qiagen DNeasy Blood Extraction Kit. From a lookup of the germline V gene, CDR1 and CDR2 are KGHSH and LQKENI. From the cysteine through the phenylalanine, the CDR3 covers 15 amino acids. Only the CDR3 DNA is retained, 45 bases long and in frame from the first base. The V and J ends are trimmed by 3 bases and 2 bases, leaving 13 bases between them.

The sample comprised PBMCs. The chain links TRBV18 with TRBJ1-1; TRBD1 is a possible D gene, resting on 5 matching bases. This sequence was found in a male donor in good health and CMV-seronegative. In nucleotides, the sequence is TGTGCCAGCTCACCGCCGGGGGGTGGCAACACTGAAGCTTTCTTT. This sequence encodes CASSPPGGGNTEAFF.